The 27 T cell receptor beta chains reported below all come from one sample, sequenced in a study of blood T cell repertoires in COVID-19. Data came from immunoSEQ multiplex PCR; TCRdb stores just in-frame clones and leaves some out. The profile shows about 200,000 clones, roughly 84% of them singletons. Sequencing was performed on peripheral blood. These receptors all come from a man aged 50 to 59 with active or convalescent COVID-19.

This chain joins TRBV5-1 and TRBJ1-1; D perhaps matches TRBD1 (6 bases). The CDR3 extends over 15 amino acids. V was clipped by 0 bases and J by 0 bases, with 9 bases between them. Germline CDR1 and CDR2: SGHRS and YFSETQ. CDR3 nucleotides: TGCGCCAGCAGCTTGGGGCCAGGGGTGAACACTGAAGCTTTCTTT. Its translation: CASSLGPGVNTEAFF.

This clone was seen a few times. The chain employs TRBV19 and TRBJ2-2, with 8 positions matching TRBD2. The germline V gene encodes CDR1 LNHDA and CDR2 SQIVND (reference sequence). The CDR3 consists of 14 residues. V lost 10 bases, J lost 0 bases, and 4 bases stayed unmatched. The CDR3 sequence: CATDSGANTGELFF. CDR3 in DNA: TGTGCCACCGATAGCGGGGCGAACACCGGGGAGCTGTTTTTT.

V is TRBV28 and J is TRBJ2-1; a possible D gene is TRBD1 (6 bases). From germline, CDR1 is MDHEN and CDR2 SYDVKM. V shed 7 bases and J shed 2 bases, with 18 bases lying between them. The CDR3 has 16 amino acids. The CDR3 DNA reads TGTGCCAGCACCCTAAGGGTCAGGGACACCTACAATGAGCAGTTCTTC. It encodes CASTLRVRDTYNEQFF.

The chain is built from TRBV14 and TRBJ1-2; D is possibly TRBD1 (6 bases). V was trimmed by 0 bases and J by 0 bases, leaving 17 bases between them. The CDR3 sequence is 18 residues long. Germline V gives CDR1 SGHDN, CDR2 FVKESK. The CDR3 sequence is CASSQERGGDTSNYGYTF. For the CDR3, the DNA is TGTGCCAGCAGCCAAGAACGAGGGGGGGACACCTCTAACTATGGCTACACCTTC.

The chain is built from TRBV20-1 and TRBJ2-1; a weak D match, TRBD2 (5 bases). The V gene lost 7 bases and the J gene lost 10 bases, with 14 bases spanning the gap. This CDR3 is built from 11 residues. In germline, CDR1 is DFQATT, CDR2 SNEGSKA (reference sequence). This CDR3 is CSDKAEAEQFF. The CDR3 DNA reads TGCAGTGACAAAGCGGAGGCGGAGCAGTTCTTC.

V usage is TRBV7-9 and J usage is TRBJ2-1; D is ambiguous. Per germline, CDR1 SEHNR and CDR2 FQNEAQ (reference sequence). The CDR3 totals 14 residues. V was cut by 2 bases and J by 5 bases, with 10 bases left in between. CDR3 amino acids: CASSLFNSNNEQFF. CDR3 DNA: TGTGCCAGCAGCTTATTCAACAGTAACAATGAGCAGTTCTTC.

CDR3 amino acids: CASSTWSMQDEQFF. The CDR3 coding sequence is TGCGCCAGCAGCACTTGGTCCATGCAGGATGAGCAGTTCTTC. The chain recombines TRBV5-1 with TRBJ2-1; D ambiguous. Per the germline V gene, CDR1 is SGHRS and CDR2 is YFSETQ. Trimming left V 4 bases short and J 8 bases short, with 16 bases between. This CDR3 spans 14 amino acids.

The J gene is TRBJ1-6, the V gene TRBV25-1; D is ambiguous. CDR3 length equals 14 residues. Trimming shortened V by 8 bases and J by 2 bases, and 10 bases separated the two germline ends. Germline loops: CDR1 MGHDK, CDR2 SYGVNS. CDR3 residues: CASLGSPYNSPLHF. CDR3 nucleotides: TGTGCCAGCCTAGGTAGCCCCTATAATTCACCCCTCCACTTT. The variable domain in full, completed from reference TRBV25-1 and TRBJ1-6, reads EADIYQTPRYLVIGTGKKITLECSQTMGHDKMYWYQQDPGMELHLIHYSYGVNSTEKGDLSSESTVSRIRTEHFPLTLESARPSHTSQYLCASLGSPYNSPLHFGNGTRLTVT.

The chain carries TRBV4-3 and TRBJ2-7, with D tentatively TRBD2 (5 bases). Per germline, CDR1 LGHNA and CDR2 YSLEER. Trimming removed 0 bases from V and 3 bases from J, with 15 bases in between. The CDR3 has 16 residues. CDR3 protein: CASSQETGLGGYEQYF. The CDR3 region has the DNA TGCGCCAGCAGCCAAGAAACGGGGTTAGGTGGCTACGAGCAGTACTTC.

The chain links TRBV29-1 to TRBJ1-1, with a tentative D call TRBD1 (5 bases). Germline CDR1 reads SQVTM; CDR2 reads ANQGSEA. Trimming took 5 bases from V and 1 from J, leaving 11 bases between them. This CDR3 has 13 amino acids. The CDR3 loop is CSVYGTENTEAFF. The CDR3 coding sequence is TGCAGCGTTTATGGGACTGAGAACACTGAAGCTTTCTTT. The full variable domain, in which reference TRBV29-1 and TRBJ1-1 provide the parts outside the CDR3, is SAVISQKPSRDICQRGTSLTIQCQVDSQVTMMFWYRQQPGQSLTLIATANQGSEATYESGFVIDKFPISRPNLTFSTLTVSNMSPEDSSIYLCSVYGTENTEAFFGQGTRLTVV.

The V call is TRBV14, the J call TRBJ1-1; D is perhaps TRBD1 (5 bases). Trimming left V 4 bases short and J 4 bases short, with 13 bases between. Germline-derived CDR1 and CDR2 are SGHDN and FVKESK. The CDR3 is made up of 14 amino acids. The DNA of the CDR3 is TGTGCCAGCAGCCTGGAGGGGTACGGCACTGAAGCTTTCTTT. Its translation: CASSLEGYGTEAFF. Variable domain in full (rest from reference TRBV14 and TRBJ1-1): EAGVTQFPSHSVIEKGQTVTLRCDPISGHDNLYWYRRVMGKEIKFLLHFVKESKQDESGMPNNRFLAERTGGTYSTLKVQPAELEDSGVYFCASSLEGYGTEAFFGQGTRLTVV.

The CDR3 DNA is TGTGCCAGCAGTTTAAGGTTGGGGGGCGCGGGGGTTTATAGCAATCAGCCCCAGCATTTT. Its translation: CASSLRLGGAGVYSNQPQHF. The genes are TRBV28 and TRBJ1-5; TRBD1 is a possible D gene (6 bases). This CDR3 comprises 20 residues. The germline gives CDR1 MDHEN, CDR2 SYDVKM. The V and J ends lost 2 bases and 0 bases respectively, with 23 bases between them.

The count of this clone is one. J is TRBJ2-3 and V is TRBV27; D not resolved. Germline values: CDR1 MNHEY, CDR2 SMNVEV (reference sequence). Trimming shortened V by 5 bases and J by 5 bases, and 20 bases separated the two germline ends. The CDR3 runs 16 residues. CDR3 sequence: CASSIRHPGNGDTQYF. In DNA form, the CDR3 reads TGTGCCAGCAGTATAAGACATCCCGGCAATGGAGATACGCAGTATTTT.

The V and J genes are TRBV21-1 and TRBJ2-7; the table assigns TRBD2, which was not confirmed against the DNA. TRBV21-1 is labeled a pseudogene. CDR3 size: 14 residues. The chain's CDR3 is CASSRGLAGVEQYF. As DNA, the CDR3 is TGTGCCAGCAGCCGGGGGCTAGCGGGAGTTGAGCAGTACTTC.

The rearrangement uses TRBV4-2 and TRBJ1-5; 7 bases line up with TRBD1. The V gene end was trimmed by 0 bases and the J gene end by 0 bases; junction bases not matched to a gene: 11. The CDR3 has 19 residues. Germline CDR1 and CDR2: LGHNA and YNFKEQ. CDR3 protein: CASSQDPLGQSNSNQPQHF. CDR3 in DNA: TGTGCCAGCAGCCAAGATCCGCTGGGACAGTCGAATAGCAATCAGCCCCAGCATTTT.

The chain employs TRBV19 and TRBJ2-6; TRBD1 might be the D (6 bases). This CDR3 region has 16 residues. Per germline, CDR1 LNHDA and CDR2 SQIVND (reference sequence). Trimming pared 4 bases from V and 5 bases from J, leaving 15 bases between. CDR3 nucleotide sequence: TGTGCCAGTAGTAAGACAGGCAACCTCTGGGCCAACGTCCTGACTTTC. The encoded protein is CASSKTGNLWANVLTF.

The chain links TRBV18 to TRBJ2-3, with TRBD2 matching 11 bases. V dropped 4 bases and J dropped 2; count of bases not matched to a gene: 5. The CDR3 contains 16 residues. CDR1 KGHSH and CDR2 LQKENI come from the germline V gene. This CDR3 is CASSRLAGGPTDTQYF. CDR3 DNA: TGTGCCAGCTCACGCTTAGCGGGGGGGCCCACAGATACGCAGTATTTT. Based on the CDR3 plus reference TRBV18 and TRBJ2-3, the full variable domain is NAGVMQNPRHLVRRRGQEARLRCSPMKGHSHVYWYRQLPEEGLKFMVYLQKENIIDESGMPKERFSAEFPKEGPSILRIQQVVRGDSAAYFCASSRLAGGPTDTQYFGPGTRLTVL.

V usage is TRBV4-1 and J usage is TRBJ2-3; D may be TRBD2 (5 bases). CDR1 is MGHRA and CDR2 is YSYEKL in the germline V gene. V shed 3 bases and J shed 2 bases, with 12 bases lying between them. The CDR3 consists of 15 residues. CDR3 residues: CASSQEKRNTDTQYF. The CDR3 coding sequence is TGCGCCAGCAGCCAGGAAAAGCGGAACACAGATACGCAGTATTTT.

The chain uses TRBV7-3 and TRBJ2-1, with a weak D call TRBD2 (5 bases). Trimming removed 3 bases at V and 3 bases at J, with 6 bases between. The CDR3 contains 13 residues. Germline CDR1 reads SGHTA; CDR2 reads FQGTGA. The CDR3 bases are TGTGCCAGCAGCTTCAGCGGCTACAATGAGCAGTTCTTC. Amino acids: CASSFSGYNEQFF.

A single count supports this clone. Additional DNA sequences in this sample encode the identical CDR3. This chain's CDR3 is CATSRTATNEKLFF. In DNA, the CDR3 is TGTGCCACCAGCAGAACAGCAACTAATGAAAAACTGTTTTTT. The V call is TRBV15, the J call TRBJ1-4; D call uncertain. Germline V gene sequence: CDR1 LNHNV, CDR2 YYDKDF (reference sequence). V was pared by 2 bases and J by 0 bases, with 4 bases between. CDR3 length: 14 amino acids.

This chain links TRBV2 with TRBJ1-2; TRBD1 might be the D (5 bases). Germline CDR1 reads SNHLY; CDR2 reads FYNNEI. Deletions cut 0 bases from V and 4 bases from J, with 18 bases between. The CDR3 runs to 17 residues. The CDR3 sequence is CASSEAVDSGRGYGYTF. The CDR3 coding sequence is TGTGCCAGCAGTGAAGCGGTTGATTCAGGAAGGGGCTATGGCTACACCTTC.

To note about this clone: Additional DNA sequences in this sample encode the identical CDR3. V is TRBV6-5 and J is TRBJ1-2; tentatively, D is TRBD1 (5 bases). Germline V gene sequence: CDR1 MNHEY, CDR2 SVGAGI. The CDR3 is 13 amino acids. Trimming removed 6 bases from V and 4 bases from J, with 12 bases in between. CDR3 sequence reads: CASRPGHFYGYTF. The CDR3 coding sequence is TGTGCCAGCAGACCTGGACACTTCTATGGCTACACCTTC.

The chain is built from TRBV6-5 and TRBJ1-3; 9 bases are shared with TRBD1. V trimming: 4 bases; J trimming: 4 bases; junction bases outside the gene matches: 2. Per the germline V gene, CDR1 is MNHEY and CDR2 is SVGAGI. This CDR3 region has 14 residues. The CDR3 here is CASSWTGVGNTIYF. The CDR3 DNA reads as TGTGCCAGCAGTTGGACAGGGGTGGGAAACACCATATATTTT.

The V gene is TRBV24-1, the J gene TRBJ1-2, with 8 positions matching TRBD1. The junction had 6 bases not matched to a gene; V was cut back by 5 bases and J by 8 bases. CDR1 KGHDR and CDR2 SFDVKD come from the germline V gene. This CDR3 is 13 amino acids long. The CDR3 loop reads CATSAPGGAGYTF. The CDR3 DNA follows: TGTGCCACCAGTGCCCCAGGGGGCGCAGGCTACACCTTC.

A single count supports this clone. V usage is TRBV7-2 and J usage is TRBJ2-7, with 11 positions matching TRBD2. The ends lost 5 bases at V and 3 bases at J; junction bases unmatched: 3. The CDR3 has 14 residues. The germline CDR1 and CDR2 sequences are SGHTA and FQGNSA. CDR3 sequence: CASSTTSGSYEQYF. For the CDR3, the DNA is TGTGCCAGCAGCACCACTAGCGGGAGCTACGAGCAGTACTTC.

This clone is a singleton in its sample. The rearrangement links TRBV27 to TRBJ1-5, with D possibly TRBD1 on 6 matching bases. There are 16 residues in the CDR3. V lost 5 bases and J lost 2, with 16 bases in between. Germline-derived CDR1 and CDR2 are MNHEY and SMNVEV (reference sequence). The CDR3 spells CASSLRGGGGNQPQHF. CDR3 DNA: TGTGCCAGCAGTCTAAGAGGGGGGGGTGGCAATCAGCCCCAGCATTTT.

This clone was seen once. The chain links TRBV7-9 to TRBJ2-7; D possibly corresponds to TRBD1 (5 bases). V dropped 1 base and J dropped 0 bases, with 10 bases sitting between them. Germline assignment: CDR1 SEHNR and CDR2 FQNEAQ (reference sequence). CDR3 length equals 15 residues. The CDR3, as DNA: TGTGCCAGCAGCTTAGGACAGAGCAGCTCCTACGAGCAGTACTTC. This gives the protein CASSLGQSSSYEQYF.